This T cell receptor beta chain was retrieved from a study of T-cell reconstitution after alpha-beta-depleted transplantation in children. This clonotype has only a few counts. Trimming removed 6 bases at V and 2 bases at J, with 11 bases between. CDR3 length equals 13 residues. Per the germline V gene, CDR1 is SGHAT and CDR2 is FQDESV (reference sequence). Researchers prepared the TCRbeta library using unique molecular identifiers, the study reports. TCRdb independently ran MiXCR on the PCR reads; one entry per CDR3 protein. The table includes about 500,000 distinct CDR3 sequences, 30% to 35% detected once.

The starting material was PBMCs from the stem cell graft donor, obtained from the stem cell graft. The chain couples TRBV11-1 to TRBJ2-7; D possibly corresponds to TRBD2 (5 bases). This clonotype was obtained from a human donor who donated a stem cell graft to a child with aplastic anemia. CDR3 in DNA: TGTGCCAGCAGTCGACTCGGGGCCTACGAGCAGTACTTC. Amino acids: CASSRLGAYEQYF.